Sequencing of this TCR beta chain was carried out in a study of T cell responses to AZD1222 COVID-19 vaccine. General study results and limits: A reported finding is that nearly half of spike-specific TCRs target unmutated variant regions. The donor cohort was predominantly white British with a female majority, and clonal diversity may have been underestimated. The repertoires were collected only after the peak T cell response.

V lost 3 bases and J lost 6, with 14 bases in between. The CDR3 is 15 residues long. Germline V gene sequence: CDR1 LNHDA, CDR2 SQIVND (reference sequence). Sequencing used immunoSEQ multiplex PCR; TCRdb keeps in-frame clones, though not all of them. The repertoire has some 150,000 clones, 86% of them found once; the top ten carry around 5%. A remark on this clone: The antigen is not known.

Samples with a second dose at about 4 or about 12 weeks were pooled together. This specimen was peripheral blood, taken 28 days after the second AZD1222 dose. V is TRBV19 and J is TRBJ2-2; the D gene is possibly TRBD2 (5 bases). This clonotype was obtained from an adult who received the AZD1222 COVID-19 vaccine. Here the CDR3 DNA reads TGTGCCAGTAGTATGGAGGTGCCCAGATCCGGGGAGCTGTTTTTT. Translated: CASSMEVPRSGELFF.